A selection of T cell receptor beta chains follows, all from one sample in a study of blood T cell repertoires in COVID-19. Sequenced by immunoSEQ multiplex PCR; TCRdb stores in-frame clones only, minus some. The sample contains 80,000 or so clones, approximately 89% of which appear only once. Sequencing used peripheral blood. These TCRs come from a man in his fifties with acute or convalescent COVID-19. The CDR3 runs from the conserved cysteine through the conserved F or W. Fields, in order: clone size, CDR3 length, D gene, J gene, V gene, CDR3 protein, CDR3 DNA. The D gene is left open where the match is weak. Only part of the rows carry a size: once, few, many, or a class if the clone is expanded.

clone size: once; CDR3 length: 15; D gene: TRBD2; J gene: TRBJ2-3; V gene: TRBV9; CDR3 protein: CASSVGGTLADTQYF; CDR3 DNA: TGTGCCAGCAGCGTCGGGGGGACCCTCGCAGATACGCAGTATTTT
clone size: .; CDR3 length: 15; D gene: .; J gene: TRBJ1-1; V gene: TRBV21-1; CDR3 protein: CASSKGRDGEIEAFF; CDR3 DNA: TGTGCCAGCAGCAAAGGGAGGGACGGTGAGATTGAAGCTTTCTTT
clone size: .; CDR3 length: 11; D gene: .; J gene: TRBJ1-2; V gene: TRBV28; CDR3 protein: CASSYRYGYTF; CDR3 DNA: TGTGCCAGCAGCTACCGCTATGGCTACACCTTC
clone size: once; CDR3 length: 15; D gene: .; J gene: TRBJ1-2; V gene: TRBV11-2; CDR3 protein: CASSPLRGLDYGYTF; CDR3 DNA: TGTGCCAGCAGCCCTCTGCGGGGGCTAGACTATGGCTACACCTTC
clone size: .; CDR3 length: 13; D gene: TRBD1; J gene: TRBJ1-6; V gene: TRBV7-2; CDR3 protein: CASSKQGVSPLHF; CDR3 DNA: TGTGCCAGCAGCAAACAGGGGGTTTCACCCCTCCACTTT
clone size: .; CDR3 length: 14; D gene: .; J gene: TRBJ1-2; V gene: TRBV14; CDR3 protein: CASSQTTRGEGYTF; CDR3 DNA: TGTGCCAGCAGCCAAACGACCAGGGGTGAGGGCTACACCTTC
clone size: .; CDR3 length: 16; D gene: .; J gene: TRBJ1-3; V gene: TRBV5-1; CDR3 protein: CASNPGALSSGNTIYF; CDR3 DNA: TGCGCCAGCAACCCTGGGGCCCTGAGCTCTGGAAACACCATATATTTT
clone size: .; CDR3 length: 19; D gene: TRBD2; J gene: TRBJ2-1; V gene: TRBV27; CDR3 protein: CASSLSTLGLAGVYNEQFF; CDR3 DNA: TGTGCCAGCAGTTTATCGACACTCGGACTAGCGGGGGTTTACAATGAGCAGTTCTTC
clone size: .; CDR3 length: 16; D gene: TRBD1; J gene: TRBJ2-3; V gene: TRBV5-1; CDR3 protein: CASSLSRTGSVDTQYF; CDR3 DNA: TGCGCCAGCAGCCTTTCCCGGACAGGGTCGGTAGATACGCAGTATTTT
clone size: .; CDR3 length: 14; D gene: .; J gene: TRBJ2-3; V gene: TRBV7-9; CDR3 protein: CASSSEPFWDTQYF; CDR3 DNA: TGTGCCAGCAGCTCAGAACCCTTTTGGGATACGCAGTATTTT
clone size: once; CDR3 length: 13; D gene: TRBD1; J gene: TRBJ1-2; V gene: TRBV6-5; CDR3 protein: CASTLDRGSGYTF; CDR3 DNA: TGTGCCAGCACCCTCGACAGGGGGTCTGGCTACACCTTC
clone size: .; CDR3 length: 13; D gene: TRBD2; J gene: TRBJ2-1; V gene: TRBV19; CDR3 protein: CASSSGGAWEQFF; CDR3 DNA: TGTGCCAGTAGTAGCGGGGGGGCGTGGGAGCAGTTCTTC
clone size: .; CDR3 length: 13; D gene: .; J gene: TRBJ1-1; V gene: TRBV14; CDR3 protein: CASSQGRLTEAFF; CDR3 DNA: TGTGCCAGCAGCCAAGGACGGTTGACAGAAGCTTTCTTT
clone size: .; CDR3 length: 14; D gene: .; J gene: TRBJ1-4; V gene: TRBV2; CDR3 protein: CASRPRQDREKLFF; CDR3 DNA: TGTGCCAGCAGGCCCCGACAGGATCGAGAAAAACTGTTTTTT
clone size: .; CDR3 length: 14; D gene: .; J gene: TRBJ1-2; V gene: TRBV9; CDR3 protein: CASSERSINYGYTF; CDR3 DNA: TGTGCCAGCAGCGAGCGCAGCATCAACTATGGCTACACCTTC